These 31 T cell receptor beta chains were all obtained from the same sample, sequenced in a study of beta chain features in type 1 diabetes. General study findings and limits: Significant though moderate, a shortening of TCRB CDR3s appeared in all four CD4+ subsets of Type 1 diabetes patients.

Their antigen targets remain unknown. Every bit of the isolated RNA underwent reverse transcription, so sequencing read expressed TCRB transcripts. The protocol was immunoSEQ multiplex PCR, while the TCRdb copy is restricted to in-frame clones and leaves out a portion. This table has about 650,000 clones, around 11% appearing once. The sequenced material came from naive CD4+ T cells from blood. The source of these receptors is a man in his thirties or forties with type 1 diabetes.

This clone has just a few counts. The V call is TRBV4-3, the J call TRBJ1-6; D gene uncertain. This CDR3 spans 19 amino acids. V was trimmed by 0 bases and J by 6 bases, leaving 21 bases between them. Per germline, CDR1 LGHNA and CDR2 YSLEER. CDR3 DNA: TGCGCCAGCAGCCAAGATCATCCGGGGATGAGATATGGTAATTCACCCCTCCACTTT. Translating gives CASSQDHPGMRYGNSPLHF.

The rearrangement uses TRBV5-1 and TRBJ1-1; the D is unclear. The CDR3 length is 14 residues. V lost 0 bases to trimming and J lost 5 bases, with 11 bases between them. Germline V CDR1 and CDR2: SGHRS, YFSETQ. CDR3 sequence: CASSLANAGTEAFF. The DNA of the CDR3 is TGCGCCAGCAGCTTGGCCAACGCGGGGACTGAAGCTTTCTTT.

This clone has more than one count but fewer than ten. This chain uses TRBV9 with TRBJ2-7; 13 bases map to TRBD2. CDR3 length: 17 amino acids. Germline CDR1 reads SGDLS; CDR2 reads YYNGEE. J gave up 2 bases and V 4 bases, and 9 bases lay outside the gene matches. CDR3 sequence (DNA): TGTGCCAGCAGCCCAAGGGGACTAGCGGGGACCACCTACGAGCAGTACTTC. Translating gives CASSPRGLAGTTYEQYF.

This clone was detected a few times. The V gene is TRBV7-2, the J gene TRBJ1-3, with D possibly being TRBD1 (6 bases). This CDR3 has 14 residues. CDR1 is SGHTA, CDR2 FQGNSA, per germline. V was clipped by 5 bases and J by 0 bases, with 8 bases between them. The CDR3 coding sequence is TGTGCCAGCAGCGGACAGAGCTCTGGAAACACCATATATTTT. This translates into CASSGQSSGNTIYF.

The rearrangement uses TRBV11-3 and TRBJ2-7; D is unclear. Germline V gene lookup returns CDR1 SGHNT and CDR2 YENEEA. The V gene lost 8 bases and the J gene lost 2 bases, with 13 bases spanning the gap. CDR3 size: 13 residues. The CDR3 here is CASASSVPYEQYF. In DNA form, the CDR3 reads TGTGCCAGCGCCAGCAGTGTTCCCTACGAGCAGTACTTC.

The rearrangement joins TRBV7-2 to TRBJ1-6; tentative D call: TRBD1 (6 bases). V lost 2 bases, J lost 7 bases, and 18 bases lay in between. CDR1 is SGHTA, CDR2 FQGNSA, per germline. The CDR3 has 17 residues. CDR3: CASSLPLQGKRNSPLHF. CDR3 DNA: TGTGCCAGCAGCTTACCTCTTCAGGGGAAGAGGAATTCACCCCTCCACTTT.

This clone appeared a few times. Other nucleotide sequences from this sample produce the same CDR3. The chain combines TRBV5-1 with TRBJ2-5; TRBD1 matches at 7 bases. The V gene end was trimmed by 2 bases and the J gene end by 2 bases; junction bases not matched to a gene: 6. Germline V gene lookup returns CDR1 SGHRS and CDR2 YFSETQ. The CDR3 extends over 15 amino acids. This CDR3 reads CASSFSGTAQETQYF. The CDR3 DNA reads TGCGCCAGCAGCTTTTCCGGGACAGCGCAAGAGACCCAGTACTTC.

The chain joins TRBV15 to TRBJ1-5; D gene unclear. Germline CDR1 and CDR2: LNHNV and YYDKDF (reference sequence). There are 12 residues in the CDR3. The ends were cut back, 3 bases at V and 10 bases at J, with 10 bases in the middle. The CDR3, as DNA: TGTGCCACCAGCAGGGACCGTCGTCCCCAGCATTTT. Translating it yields CATSRDRRPQHF.

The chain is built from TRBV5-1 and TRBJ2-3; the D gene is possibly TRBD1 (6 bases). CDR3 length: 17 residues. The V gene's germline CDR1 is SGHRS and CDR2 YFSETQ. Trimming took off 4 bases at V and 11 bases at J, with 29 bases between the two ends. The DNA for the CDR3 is TGCGCCAGCAGCGTTTCTTACCTGACGGCTATTCAAGGGGGGCAGTATTTT. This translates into CASSVSYLTAIQGGQYF.

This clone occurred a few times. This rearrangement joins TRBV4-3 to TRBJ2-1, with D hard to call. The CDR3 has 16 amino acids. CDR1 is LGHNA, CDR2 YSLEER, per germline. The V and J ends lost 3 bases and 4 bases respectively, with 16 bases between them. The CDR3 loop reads CASSHSGRLLYNEQFF. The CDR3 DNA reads TGCGCCAGCAGCCATTCTGGACGGTTATTATACAATGAGCAGTTCTTC.

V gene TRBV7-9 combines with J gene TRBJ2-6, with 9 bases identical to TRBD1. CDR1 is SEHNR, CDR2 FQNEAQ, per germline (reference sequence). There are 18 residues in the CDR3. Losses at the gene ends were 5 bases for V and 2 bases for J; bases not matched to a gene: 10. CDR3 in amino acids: CASSPRRTGATGANVLTF. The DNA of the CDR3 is TGTGCCAGCAGCCCGAGAAGGACAGGGGCAACTGGGGCCAACGTCCTGACTTTC.

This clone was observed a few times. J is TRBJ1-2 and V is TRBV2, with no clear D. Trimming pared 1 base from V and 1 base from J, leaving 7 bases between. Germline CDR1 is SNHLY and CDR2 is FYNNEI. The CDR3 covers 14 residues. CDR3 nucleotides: TGTGCCAGCAGTGAAGGCGGCCGTAACTATGGCTACACCTTC. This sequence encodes CASSEGGRNYGYTF.

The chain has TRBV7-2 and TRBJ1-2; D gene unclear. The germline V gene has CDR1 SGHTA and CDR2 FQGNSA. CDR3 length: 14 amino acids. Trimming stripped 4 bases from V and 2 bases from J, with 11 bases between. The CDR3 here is CASSSYTPNYGYTF. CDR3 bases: TGTGCCAGCAGCTCATATACCCCGAACTATGGCTACACCTTC.

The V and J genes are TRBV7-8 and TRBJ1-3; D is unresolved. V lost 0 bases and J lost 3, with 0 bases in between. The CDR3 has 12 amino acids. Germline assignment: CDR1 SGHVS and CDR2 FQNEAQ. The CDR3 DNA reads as TGTGCCAGCAGCTTAGCTGGAAACACCATATATTTT. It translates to CASSLAGNTIYF. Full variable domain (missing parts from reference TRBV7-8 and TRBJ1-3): GAGVSQSPRYKVAKRGQDVALRCDPISGHVSLFWYQQALGQGPEFLTYFQNEAQLDKSGLPSDRFFAERPEGSVSTLKIQRTQQEDSAVYLCASSLAGNTIYFGEGSWLTVV.

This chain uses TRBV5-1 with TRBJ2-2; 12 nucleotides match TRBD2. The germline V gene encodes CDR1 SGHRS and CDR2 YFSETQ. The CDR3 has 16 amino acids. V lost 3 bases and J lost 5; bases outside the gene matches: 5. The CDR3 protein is CASSSQGTSGTGELFF. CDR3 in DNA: TGCGCCAGCAGCTCCCAGGGGACTAGCGGGACCGGGGAGCTGTTTTTT.

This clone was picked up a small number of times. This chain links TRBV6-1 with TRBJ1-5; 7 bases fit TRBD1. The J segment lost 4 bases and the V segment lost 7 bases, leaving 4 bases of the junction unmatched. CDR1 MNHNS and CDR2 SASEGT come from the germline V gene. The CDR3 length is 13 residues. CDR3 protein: CASTRQGNQPQHF. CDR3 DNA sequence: TGTGCCAGCACCAGACAGGGAAATCAGCCCCAGCATTTT.

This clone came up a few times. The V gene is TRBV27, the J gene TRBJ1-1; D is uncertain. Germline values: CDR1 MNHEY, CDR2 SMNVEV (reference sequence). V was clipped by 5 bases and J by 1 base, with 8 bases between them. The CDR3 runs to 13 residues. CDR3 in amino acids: CASSVRANTEAFF. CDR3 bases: TGTGCCAGCAGTGTCCGGGCGAACACTGAAGCTTTCTTT.

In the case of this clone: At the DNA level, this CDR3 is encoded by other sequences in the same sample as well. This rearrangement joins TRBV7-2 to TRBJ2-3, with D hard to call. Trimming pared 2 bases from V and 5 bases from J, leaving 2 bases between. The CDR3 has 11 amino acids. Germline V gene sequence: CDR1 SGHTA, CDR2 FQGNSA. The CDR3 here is CASSLLDTQYF. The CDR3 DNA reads TGTGCCAGCAGCTTACTAGATACGCAGTATTTT. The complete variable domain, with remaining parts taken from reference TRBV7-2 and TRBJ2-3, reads GAGVSQSPSNKVTEKGKDVELRCDPISGHTALYWYRQSLGQGLEFLIYFQGNSAPDKSGLPSDRFSAERTGGSVSTLTIQRTQQEDSAVYLCASSLLDTQYFGPGTRLTVL.

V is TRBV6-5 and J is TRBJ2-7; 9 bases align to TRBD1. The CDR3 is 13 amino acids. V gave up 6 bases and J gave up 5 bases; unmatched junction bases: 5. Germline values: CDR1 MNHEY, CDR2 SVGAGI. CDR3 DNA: TGTGCCAGCAGCCCGGACAGGGGACACGAGCAGTACTTC. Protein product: CASSPDRGHEQYF.

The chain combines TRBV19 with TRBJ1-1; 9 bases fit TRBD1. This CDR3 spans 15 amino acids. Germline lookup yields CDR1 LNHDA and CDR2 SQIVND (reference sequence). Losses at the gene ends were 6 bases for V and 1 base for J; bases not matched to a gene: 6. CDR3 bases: TGTGCCAGTAGCCCGGGGGACAGGGAGAACACTGAAGCTTTCTTT. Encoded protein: CASSPGDRENTEAFF.

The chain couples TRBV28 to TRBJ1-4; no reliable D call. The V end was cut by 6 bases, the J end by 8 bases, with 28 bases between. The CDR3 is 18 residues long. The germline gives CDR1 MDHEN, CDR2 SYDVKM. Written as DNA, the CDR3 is TGTGCCAGCAGCCTCCTTCCCTCGGACGGGGATAATGAAGAAAAACTGTTTTTT. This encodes CASSLLPSDGDNEEKLFF.

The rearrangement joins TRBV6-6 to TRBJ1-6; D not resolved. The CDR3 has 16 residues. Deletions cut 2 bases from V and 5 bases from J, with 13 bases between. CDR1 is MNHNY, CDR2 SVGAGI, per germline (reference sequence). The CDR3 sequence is CASSYRGGSNNSPLHF. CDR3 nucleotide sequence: TGTGCCAGCAGTTACCGAGGCGGATCGAATAATTCACCCCTCCACTTT.

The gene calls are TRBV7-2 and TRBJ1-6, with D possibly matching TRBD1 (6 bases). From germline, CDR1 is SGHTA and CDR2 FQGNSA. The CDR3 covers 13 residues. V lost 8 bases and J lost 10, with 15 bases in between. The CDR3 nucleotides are TGTGCCAGCTCCCCCGAGGGGGTCTCACCCCTCCACTTT. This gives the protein CASSPEGVSPLHF.

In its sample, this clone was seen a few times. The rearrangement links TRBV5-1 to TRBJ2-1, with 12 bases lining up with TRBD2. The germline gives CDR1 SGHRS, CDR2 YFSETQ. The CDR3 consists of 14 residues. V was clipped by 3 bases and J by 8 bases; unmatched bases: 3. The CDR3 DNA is TGCGCCAGCAGCTACGGACTAGCGGGGCATGAGCAGTTCTTC. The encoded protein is CASSYGLAGHEQFF.

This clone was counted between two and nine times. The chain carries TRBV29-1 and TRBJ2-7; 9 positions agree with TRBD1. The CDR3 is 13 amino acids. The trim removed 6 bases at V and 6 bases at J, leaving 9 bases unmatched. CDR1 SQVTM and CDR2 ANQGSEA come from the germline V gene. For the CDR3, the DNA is TGCAGCGTGGCCGGGACAGGGTTGCGCGAGCAGTACTTC. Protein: CSVAGTGLREQYF.

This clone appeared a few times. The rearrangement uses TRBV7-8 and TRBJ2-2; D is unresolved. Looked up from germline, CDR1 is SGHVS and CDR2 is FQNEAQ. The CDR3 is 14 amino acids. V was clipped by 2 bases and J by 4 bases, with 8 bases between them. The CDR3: CASSLSGTTGELFF. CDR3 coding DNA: TGTGCCAGCAGCTTATCGGGCACCACCGGGGAGCTGTTTTTT. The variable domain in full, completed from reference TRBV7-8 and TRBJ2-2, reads GAGVSQSPRYKVAKRGQDVALRCDPISGHVSLFWYQQALGQGPEFLTYFQNEAQLDKSGLPSDRFFAERPEGSVSTLKIQRTQQEDSAVYLCASSLSGTTGELFFGEGSRLTVL.

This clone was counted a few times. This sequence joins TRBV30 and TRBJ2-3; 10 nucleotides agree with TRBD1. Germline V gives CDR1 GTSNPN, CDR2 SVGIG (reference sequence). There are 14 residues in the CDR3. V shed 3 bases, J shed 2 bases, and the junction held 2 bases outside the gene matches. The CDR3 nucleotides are TGTGCCTGGAGCCGACAGGGGGCCACAGATACGCAGTATTTT. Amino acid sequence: CAWSRQGATDTQYF.

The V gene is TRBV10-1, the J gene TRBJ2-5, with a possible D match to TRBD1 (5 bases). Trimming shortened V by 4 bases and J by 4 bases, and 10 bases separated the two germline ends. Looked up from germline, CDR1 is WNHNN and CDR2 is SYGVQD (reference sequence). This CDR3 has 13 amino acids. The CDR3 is CASSAGSGETQYF. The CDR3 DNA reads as TGCGCCAGCAGTGCAGGGTCAGGAGAGACCCAGTACTTC.

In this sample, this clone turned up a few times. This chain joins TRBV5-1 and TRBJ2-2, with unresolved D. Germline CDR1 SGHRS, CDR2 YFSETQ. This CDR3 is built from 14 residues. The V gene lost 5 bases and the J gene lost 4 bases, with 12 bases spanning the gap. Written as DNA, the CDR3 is TGCGCCAGCAGGCCCGTGCTGGTCACCGGGGAGCTGTTTTTT. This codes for CASRPVLVTGELFF. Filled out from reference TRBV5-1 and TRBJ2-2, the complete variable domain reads KAGVTQTPRYLIKTRGQQVTLSCSPISGHRSVSWYQQTPGQGLQFLFEYFSETQRNKGNFPGRFSGRQFSNSRSEMNVSTLELGDSALYLCASRPVLVTGELFFGEGSRLTVL.

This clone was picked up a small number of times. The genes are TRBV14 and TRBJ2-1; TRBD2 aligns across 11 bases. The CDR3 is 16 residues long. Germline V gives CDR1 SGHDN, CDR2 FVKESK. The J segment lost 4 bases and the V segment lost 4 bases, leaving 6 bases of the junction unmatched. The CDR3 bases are TGTGCCAGCAGCCGAACCGGGACTAGCGGTTACAATGAGCAGTTCTTC. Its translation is CASSRTGTSGYNEQFF.

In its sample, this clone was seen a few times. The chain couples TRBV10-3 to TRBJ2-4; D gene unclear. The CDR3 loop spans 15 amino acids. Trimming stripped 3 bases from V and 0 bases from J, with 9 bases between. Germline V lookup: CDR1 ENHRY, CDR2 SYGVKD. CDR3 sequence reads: CAISDSSLAKNIQYF. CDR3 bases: TGTGCCATCAGTGACAGTTCTTTAGCCAAAAACATTCAGTACTTC.